This is a list of T cell receptor beta chains from one sample in a study of control samples from healthy donors and cancer patients. This table comes from immunoSEQ multiplex PCR, and its TCRdb copy is limited to in-frame clones, with some not included. The sample lists over 150,000 clones, around 90% seen once, with approximately 1.5% in the top ten. The sequenced sample consisted of blood. These TCRs come from a woman aged 45-60 years in good health. The CDR3 runs from the conserved cysteine through the conserved F or W.

v_call: TRBV7-2
j_call: TRBJ2-4
cdr3_aa: CASSVGTVKNIQYF

v_call: TRBV5-6
j_call: TRBJ1-1
cdr3_aa: CASSFVTGGSDTEAFF

v_call: TRBV6-2/TRBV6-3
j_call: TRBJ2-7
cdr3_aa: CASSDFRGLHEQYF

v_call: TRBV5-4
j_call: TRBJ2-3
cdr3_aa: CASSLGQEFTDTQYF

v_call: TRBV29-1
j_call: TRBJ2-5
cdr3_aa: CSYRVSTQTQYF

v_call: TRBV11-2
j_call: TRBJ2-3
cdr3_aa: CASTDRFTDTQYF

v_call: TRBV7-3
j_call: TRBJ1-4
cdr3_aa: CASSEFGGKSEKLFF

v_call: TRBV19
j_call: TRBJ2-5
cdr3_aa: CASSTYTGGQETQYF

v_call: TRBV7-8
j_call: TRBJ1-3
cdr3_aa: CASSPRDRGGNTIYF

v_call: TRBV6-2/TRBV6-3
j_call: TRBJ1-6
cdr3_aa: CASSYKDREFLHF

v_call: TRBV5-8
j_call: TRBJ1-5
cdr3_aa: CASSLFGNPKINQPQHF

v_call: TRBV6-6
j_call: TRBJ2-5
cdr3_aa: CASSFLSGQETQYF

v_call: TRBV7-3
j_call: TRBJ2-3
cdr3_aa: CASSLTRATDTQYF

v_call: TRBV24-1
j_call: TRBJ2-6
cdr3_aa: CATRGSSGANVLTF

v_call: TRBV15
j_call: TRBJ2-1
cdr3_aa: CATSPLVGALFNEQFF

v_call: TRBV9
j_call: TRBJ1-3
cdr3_aa: CASSAKQTGSGNTIYF

v_call: TRBV4-2
j_call: TRBJ1-2
cdr3_aa: CASSQGVGSYGYTF

v_call: TRBV6-6
j_call: TRBJ1-5
cdr3_aa: CASSYGGNQPQHF

v_call: TRBV5-1
j_call: TRBJ2-5
cdr3_aa: CASSGDIQETQYF

v_call: TRBV5-5
j_call: TRBJ2-7
cdr3_aa: CASSWTDRGSEQYF

v_call: TRBV7-9
j_call: TRBJ1-1
cdr3_aa: CASIPGGGREAFF

v_call: TRBV27
j_call: TRBJ2-3
cdr3_aa: CASSLWGSTDTQYF

v_call: TRBV27
j_call: TRBJ1-2
cdr3_aa: CASRRDVEGYGYTF

v_call: TRBV5-4
j_call: TRBJ1-4
cdr3_aa: CASSPDGPTNEKLFF

v_call: TRBV13
j_call: TRBJ2-1
cdr3_aa: CASHTRGGPEQFF

v_call: TRBV5-5
j_call: TRBJ1-5
cdr3_aa: CASSLALGRGNQPQHF

v_call: TRBV6-2/TRBV6-3
j_call: TRBJ1-1
cdr3_aa: CASSYGGESRNTEAFF

v_call: TRBV27
j_call: TRBJ1-5
cdr3_aa: CASSLGILSNQPQHF

v_call: TRBV5-4
j_call: TRBJ2-1
cdr3_aa: CASSITSGGPLAQFF

v_call: TRBV10-3
j_call: TRBJ1-2
cdr3_aa: CAITAGGQMNYGYTF

v_call: TRBV5-1
j_call: TRBJ2-3
cdr3_aa: CASRTSGGTDTQYF

v_call: TRBV9
j_call: TRBJ2-3
cdr3_aa: CASRRGGTQYF

v_call: TRBV5-5
j_call: TRBJ1-1
cdr3_aa: CASSRDSEAFF

v_call: TRBV15
j_call: TRBJ2-3
cdr3_aa: CATSSGTSGSTDTQYF